These T cell receptor beta chains were read from a single sample in a study of technical replicates of blood from a few donors. This table comes from immunoSEQ multiplex PCR, and its TCRdb copy is limited to in-frame clones, with some not included. The sample has some 70,000 clones; roughly 92% are singletons. The sequenced sample consisted of T cells isolated from PBMCs. All receptors come from a human donor in good health. Both conserved end residues are part of each CDR3. Fields, in order: D gene, clone size, J gene, V gene, CDR3 protein, CDR3 DNA. A D gene is named only where the DNA matches it firmly. Only part of the rows carry a size: once, few, many, or a class if the clone is expanded.

. | . | TRBJ2-3 | TRBV7-2 | CASSFIVADTQYF | TGTGCCAGCAGCTTTATAGTAGCAGATACGCAGTATTTT
TRBD1 | . | TRBJ1-2 | TRBV18 | CASSAGQAVYGYTF | TGTGCCAGCTCGGCGGGACAGGCCGTTTATGGCTACACCTTC
TRBD1 | . | TRBJ1-1 | TRBV19 | CASSILGGNTEAFF | TGTGCCAGTAGTATCTTAGGGGGCAACACTGAAGCTTTCTTT
. | . | TRBJ2-7 | TRBV4-3 | CASSLLGSLSRGEQYF | TGCGCCAGCAGCCTGTTGGGCAGTCTATCTCGGGGCGAGCAGTACTTC
TRBD1 | . | TRBJ2-2 | TRBV7-3 | CASSLYGTGSGTGELFF | TGTGCCAGCAGCTTATACGGGACAGGGAGTGGTACCGGGGAGCTGTTTTTT
. | . | TRBJ2-1 | TRBV6-5 | CASSYSPGAEQFF | TGTGCCAGCAGTTACTCACCGGGAGCGGAGCAGTTCTTC
TRBD1 | . | TRBJ1-1 | TRBV19 | CASSKRGPMYVGEAFF | TGTGCCAGTAGTAAGAGGGGGCCGATGTACGTGGGTGAAGCTTTCTTT
TRBD1 | . | TRBJ1-4 | TRBV10-3 | CAISQGAINEKLFF | TGTGCCATTAGTCAGGGGGCGATTAACGAAAAACTGTTTTTT
TRBD2 | . | TRBJ2-7 | TRBV7-3 | CASSSGLAGGEEQYF | TGTGCCAGCAGCTCCGGACTAGCGGGAGGTGAGGAGCAGTACTTC
TRBD2 | once | TRBJ2-5 | TRBV27 | CASSLNGRETQYF | TGTGCCAGCAGTTTGAACGGGAGGGAGACCCAGTACTTC
TRBD1 | once | TRBJ1-3 | TRBV6-6 | CASSYSDRGVYF | TGTGCCAGCAGTTACAGCGACAGGGGAGTATATTTT
TRBD1 | . | TRBJ1-1 | TRBV5-1 | CASSRGDRSPEAFF | TGCGCCAGCAGCCGAGGGGACAGGTCCCCTGAAGCTTTCTTT
. | . | TRBJ1-1 | TRBV28 | CASSSPPNGNTEAFF | TGTGCCAGCAGTTCCCCCCCAAACGGGAACACTGAAGCTTTCTTT
TRBD2 | . | TRBJ2-7 | TRBV7-9 | CASSSLGLQRSEQYF | TGTGCCAGCAGCTCTTTGGGACTACAACGGTCCGAGCAGTACTTC
TRBD2 | . | TRBJ2-1 | TRBV6-6 | CASSSGLLSNEQFF | TGTGCCAGCAGTTCGGGACTATTGAGCAATGAGCAGTTCTTC
TRBD1 | . | TRBJ1-2 | TRBV30 | CAWSVRRQGAVYGYTF | TGTGCCTGGAGTGTACGGAGACAGGGGGCCGTCTATGGCTACACCTTC
TRBD1 | . | TRBJ2-3 | TRBV11-3 | CASSPDRGRADTQYF | TGTGCCAGCAGCCCAGACAGGGGGCGCGCAGATACGCAGTATTTT
. | . | TRBJ1-1 | TRBV15 | CATSSQGLNRDGAFF | TGTGCCACCAGCTCCCAGGGGCTAAACAGGGACGGGGCTTTCTTT
. | once | TRBJ1-4 | TRBV19 | CASSTVLTGGHEKLFF | TGTGCCAGTAGTACGGTCCTAACTGGAGGCCATGAAAAACTGTTTTTT
TRBD1 | . | TRBJ1-4 | TRBV30 | CAWSSRTGFPEKLFF | TGTGCCTGGAGTAGTCGGACAGGGTTTCCTGAAAAACTGTTTTTT
. | . | TRBJ2-3 | TRBV5-1 | CASSSVQGSTDTQYF | TGCGCCAGCAGCTCGGTTCAGGGGAGCACAGATACGCAGTATTTT
. | once | TRBJ2-1 | TRBV4-3 | CASSQAVAPAIYNEQFF | TGCGCCAGCAGCCAAGCGGTAGCTCCCGCAATTTACAATGAGCAGTTCTTC
. | . | TRBJ1-2 | TRBV10-3 | CAISEGNYGYTF | TGTGCCATCAGTGAGGGCAACTATGGCTACACCTTC
TRBD1 | . | TRBJ2-7 | TRBV28 | CASSSTDRGRSYEQYF | TGTGCCAGCAGTTCAACGGACAGGGGGCGGTCCTACGAGCAGTACTTC
. | . | TRBJ1-4 | TRBV12-5 | CASGAGPEKLFF | TGTGCTAGTGGAGCAGGGCCTGAAAAACTGTTTTTT
TRBD2 | . | TRBJ2-1 | TRBV11-2 | CASSFRHLSGSLYNNEQFF | TGTGCCAGCAGCTTCCGCCACCTTAGCGGGAGTCTTTATAACAATGAGCAGTTCTTC
TRBD2 | . | TRBJ2-1 | TRBV2 | CASTRTSSYNEQFF | TGTGCCAGCACCAGGACTAGCTCCTACAATGAGCAGTTCTTC
. | . | TRBJ2-1 | TRBV5-5 | CASTIEGFAYNEQFF | TGTGCCAGTACGATCGAGGGCTTCGCCTACAATGAGCAGTTCTTC
. | . | TRBJ2-1 | TRBV7-9 | CASSQDSSYNEQFF | TGTGCCAGCAGCCAGGACAGTTCCTACAATGAGCAGTTCTTC
TRBD2 | . | TRBJ2-3 | TRBV7-2 | CASSLLAGVDTQYF | TGTGCCAGCAGCCTGCTAGCGGGGGTGGATACGCAGTATTTT
TRBD2 | once | TRBJ2-1 | TRBV7-9 | CASSLEASGNEQFF | TGTGCCAGCAGCTTAGAGGCTAGCGGGAATGAGCAGTTCTTC
. | . | TRBJ1-2 | TRBV28 | CASSLYPNQLVTAGDYGYTF | TGTGCCAGCAGTTTATACCCAAATCAACTGGTCACCGCGGGGGACTATGGCTACACCTTC
. | . | TRBJ1-2 | TRBV5-6 | CASSLGQASFGYTF | TGTGCCAGCAGCTTGGGACAGGCCTCTTTCGGCTACACCTTC
. | few | TRBJ1-1 | TRBV9 | CASSVVEVSTEAFF | TGTGCCAGCAGCGTAGTTGAAGTGAGTACTGAAGCTTTCTTT
. | . | TRBJ2-1 | TRBV7-9 | CASSERLDHNEQFF | TGTGCCAGCAGCGAGCGACTAGATCACAATGAGCAGTTCTTC
. | once | TRBJ1-5 | TRBV5-8 | CASSQDYNQPQHF | TGTGCCAGCAGCCAGGATTATAATCAGCCCCAGCATTTT
. | . | TRBJ2-4 | TRBV9 | CASSVDAGNIQYF | TGTGCCAGCAGCGTAGACGCAGGAAACATTCAGTACTTC
TRBD2 | . | TRBJ2-1 | TRBV7-9 | CASSNLAGSYNEQFF | TGTGCCAGCAGTAACCTAGCGGGAAGCTACAATGAGCAGTTCTTC
TRBD1 | . | TRBJ1-2 | TRBV4-2 | CASSQAGDRNYGYTF | TGTGCCAGCAGCCAAGCGGGGGACAGGAACTATGGCTACACCTTC
. | once | TRBJ2-7 | TRBV7-7 | CASSLGDPPYEQYF | TGTGCTAGCAGCTTAGGAGATCCTCCCTACGAGCAGTACTTC
. | . | TRBJ2-4 | TRBV29-1 | CSVARTADLAKNIQYF | TGCAGCGTTGCCCGGACAGCCGACTTAGCCAAAAACATTCAGTACTTC
. | . | TRBJ1-5 | TRBV4-1 | CASSQDDLGQPQHF | TGCGCCAGCAGCCAAGATGACCTAGGTCAGCCCCAGCATTTT
. | . | TRBJ1-2 | TRBV28 | CASSFSAQGLYGYTF | TGTGCCAGCAGTTTCTCGGCCCAGGGTCTCTATGGCTACACCTTC
. | . | TRBJ1-5 | TRBV19 | CASKENQPQHF | TGTGCCAGTAAGGAGAACCAGCCCCAGCATTTT
. | . | TRBJ1-2 | TRBV28 | CASSRTYYGYTF | TGTGCCAGCAGCCGGACTTACTATGGCTACACCTTC
. | . | TRBJ1-5 | TRBV28 | CASSRLNQPQHF | TGTGCCAGCAGCAGGCTCAATCAGCCCCAGCATTTT
TRBD1 | few | TRBJ1-1 | TRBV7-3 | CASSFTGETEAFF | TGTGCCAGCAGCTTTACAGGGGAGACTGAAGCTTTCTTT
TRBD2 | . | TRBJ2-1 | TRBV2 | CASRGTSGRAYSEQFF | TGTGCCAGCAGGGGGACTAGCGGGAGGGCATATAGTGAGCAGTTCTTC
. | . | TRBJ1-2 | TRBV27 | CASSLSQGSDYGYTF | TGTGCCAGCAGTTTATCCCAGGGATCCGACTATGGCTACACCTTC
. | few | TRBJ1-1 | TRBV7-9 | CASSSQLNTEAFF | TGTGCCAGCAGCTCACAGTTGAACACTGAAGCTTTCTTT